A single sample is the source of the 18 T cell receptor beta chains below, sequenced in a study of sequential checkpoint blockade in melanoma. The treatment was: randomized to nivolumab then ipilimumab (arm A) or the reverse (arm B). Assay: immunoSEQ multiplex PCR; the TCRdb copy retains only in-frame clones and omits some. The sample includes tens of thousands of clones, roughly 32% seen only once; the top ten take 1.5% to 2%. The material was tumor tissue (inferred from file names), obtained from a patient given nivolumab and ipilimumab in sequence. These receptor sequences come from a human donor with melanoma.

This clone showed up just a few times. This sequence joins TRBV7-7 and TRBJ2-1; TRBD2 aligns across 8 bases. This CDR3 has 18 amino acids. Germline trimming cut 4 bases from V and 6 bases from J; bases unmatched to any gene: 17. In germline, CDR1 is SSHAT, CDR2 FNYEAQ (reference sequence). As DNA, the CDR3 is TGTGCCAGCAGCTACTCCCCCGGGACTAGAACGGCGGGCAATGAGCAGTTCTTC. Translating gives CASSYSPGTRTAGNEQFF.

This clone came up a few times. The rearrangement links TRBV6-8 to TRBJ2-7; D not resolved. Trimming removed 7 bases from V and 2 bases from J, with 21 bases in between. This CDR3 spans 16 amino acids. Germline lookup yields CDR1 MNHGY and CDR2 SAAAGT. The CDR3 is CASTVSVNRATYEQYF. The DNA of the CDR3 is TGTGCCAGCACCGTATCGGTAAATCGGGCCACCTACGAGCAGTACTTC.

This clone was detected a few times. A base went unread or is ambiguous, so its residue is labelled X. The genes are TRBV19 and TRBJ2-5; TRBD2 agrees at 9 bases. CDR1 is LNHDA, CDR2 SQIVND, per germline (reference sequence). Unmatched junction bases numbered 13, after V lost 11 bases and J lost 3 bases. CDR3 size: 15 residues. In DNA form, the CDR3 reads TGTGCCMGCGCGGGGGGAGCGGGGGGCGAAGAGACCCAGTACTTC. Its protein is CAXAGGAGGEETQYF.

This sequence joins TRBV10-2 and TRBJ2-1; no reliable D call. With 3 bases removed from V and 0 bases from J, the gap between germline ends came to 6 bases. This CDR3 region has 14 residues. From germline, CDR1 is WSHSY and CDR2 SAAADI. The chain's CDR3 is CASSDLSSYNEQFF. CDR3 in DNA: TGCGCCAGCAGTGACCTTAGCTCCTACAATGAGCAGTTCTTC.

The V call is TRBV19, the J call TRBJ2-3; 8 bases fit TRBD1. The CDR3 extends over 18 amino acids. V gave up 5 bases and J gave up 3 bases; unmatched junction bases: 16. The germline V gene encodes CDR1 LNHDA and CDR2 SQIVND (reference sequence). CDR3 nucleotides: TGTGCCAGTAGTGCCGCCGTTCGGACAGGGAAAGCAACAGATACGCAGTATTTT. Its protein is CASSAAVRTGKATDTQYF. Full variable domain (missing parts from reference TRBV19 and TRBJ2-3): DGGITQSPKYLFRKEGQNVTLSCEQNLNHDAMYWYRQDPGQGLRLIYYSQIVNDFQKGDIAEGYSVSREKKESFPLTVTSAQKNPTAFYLCASSAAVRTGKATDTQYFGPGTRLTVL.

The chain joins TRBV11-3 to TRBJ2-2, with TRBD1 matching over 9 bases. V was clipped by 4 bases and J by 1 base; unmatched bases: 4. From germline, CDR1 is SGHNT and CDR2 YENEEA. The CDR3 covers 16 residues. The DNA of the CDR3 is TGTGCCAGCAGCTCATTGGGACAGGGGAACACCGGGGAGCTGTTTTTT. Translation gives CASSSLGQGNTGELFF.

The chain links TRBV6-8 to TRBJ1-2; no definite D call. The CDR3 extends over 12 amino acids. Germline CDR1 is MNHGY and CDR2 is SAAAGT. The V end was cut by 10 bases, the J end by 3 bases, with 12 bases between. CDR3 nucleotide sequence: TGTGCCATCTTAAGAACAGACTATGGCTACACCTTC. This codes for CAILRTDYGYTF.

This clone was seen only a few times. This chain connects TRBV11-3 to TRBJ2-5; 8 bases fit TRBD2. V lost 6 bases, J lost 2 bases, and 8 bases stayed unmatched. Germline lookup yields CDR1 SGHNT and CDR2 YENEEA. This CDR3 spans 15 amino acids. CDR3 bases: TGTGCCAGCAGTATAACATCTAGCGGGCAAGAGACCCAGTACTTC. Its translation is CASSITSSGQETQYF.

The rearrangement joins TRBV6-8 to TRBJ2-7, with TRBD2 identical over 9 bases. The germline gives CDR1 MNHGY, CDR2 SAAAGT. The CDR3 loop spans 21 amino acids. With V trimmed by 6 bases and J by 1 base, 25 bases remained unmatched. The CDR3 DNA reads as TGTGCCAGCAGCCAAAATCTCCCTAGCGGGAAGGTGATTTTTCGGTCCTACGAGCAGTACTTC. It encodes CASSQNLPSGKVIFRSYEQYF.

The CDR3 region is CAWSSGGRQFF. CDR3 in DNA: TGTGCCTGGTCTAGCGGGGGCAGGCAGTTCTTC. V is TRBV30 and J is TRBJ2-1, with TRBD2 matching 10 bases. J gave up 12 bases and V 5 bases, and 4 bases lay outside the gene matches. This CDR3 spans 11 amino acids. Germline V gives CDR1 GTSNPN, CDR2 SVGIG (reference sequence).

The J gene is TRBJ2-7, the V gene TRBV5-1, with 10 bases that match TRBD2. V was pared by 1 base and J by 7 bases, with 11 bases of the junction left unmatched. Germline CDR1 and CDR2: SGHRS and YFSETQ. This CDR3 contains 16 residues. CDR3 amino acids: CASSLTSGAEGGEQYF. For the CDR3, the DNA is TGCGCCAGCAGCTTGACTAGCGGGGCCGAGGGAGGGGAGCAGTACTTC.

This chain joins TRBV11-3 and TRBJ1-1, with D unclear. The V end was cut by 2 bases, the J end by 0 bases, with 10 bases between. Germline V CDR1 and CDR2: SGHNT, YENEEA. The CDR3 consists of 15 residues. In nucleotides, the CDR3 is TGTGCCAGCAGCTTACTGGTGTATGTGAACACTGAAGCTTTCTTT. It is translated as CASSLLVYVNTEAFF.

The chain carries TRBV11-3 and TRBJ2-2, with a weak D call TRBD1 (6 bases). Trimming pared 2 bases from V and 1 base from J, leaving 8 bases between. Germline CDR1 SGHNT, CDR2 YENEEA. CDR3 length: 15 amino acids. The CDR3 spells CASSLTGQNTGELFF. CDR3 nucleotides: TGTGCCAGCAGCTTAACGGGACAGAACACCGGGGAGCTGTTTTTT. Looking up the rest from reference TRBV11-3 and TRBJ2-2 gives the full variable domain: EAGVVQSPRYKIIEKKQPVAFWCNPISGHNTLYWYLQNLGQGPELLIRYENEEAVDDSQLPKDRFSAERLKGVDSTLKIQPAELGDSAVYLCASSLTGQNTGELFFGEGSRLTVL.

This clone showed up just a few times. The chain carries TRBV6-8 and TRBJ1-5; 7 positions match TRBD1. V shed 2 bases and J 3 bases; nucleotides not matched to a gene: 7. Per germline, CDR1 MNHGY and CDR2 SAAAGT. CDR3 size: 16 residues. The CDR3 sequence is CASSYRTGSNNQPQHF. CDR3 DNA sequence: TGTGCCAGCAGTTACCGGACAGGATCAAACAATCAGCCCCAGCATTTT.

Only a few counts were recorded for this clone. This chain uses TRBV6-8 with TRBJ1-1, with 7 bases identical to TRBD1. The germline gives CDR1 MNHGY, CDR2 SAAAGT. Losses at the gene ends were 5 bases for V and 1 base for J; bases not matched to a gene: 7. The CDR3 loop spans 15 amino acids. CDR3 bases: TGTGCCAGCAGTGCGTGGACAGGAGAGAACACTGAAGCTTTCTTT. As protein: CASSAWTGENTEAFF.

The chain uses TRBV28 and TRBJ1-2; TRBD1 might be the D (5 bases). Germline-derived CDR1 and CDR2 are MDHEN and SYDVKM. Trimming removed 6 bases from V and 2 bases from J, with 10 bases in between. This CDR3 has 13 amino acids. CDR3 nucleotide sequence: TGTGCCAGCAGGTCGGGGGGGAACTATGGCTACACCTTC. Amino acids: CASRSGGNYGYTF.

The chain is built from TRBV5-1 and TRBJ2-3, with 13 nucleotides matching TRBD2. CDR3 size: 17 residues. Trimming at V came to 4 bases and at J to 4 bases, leaving 9 bases not matched to a gene. The germline gives CDR1 SGHRS, CDR2 YFSETQ. The CDR3 DNA reads TGCGCCAGCAGCCGCAACCCTACTAGCGGGGGGGCAGATACGCAGTATTTT. Amino acids: CASSRNPTSGGADTQYF.

The chain couples TRBV28 to TRBJ2-2, with TRBD1 matching 7 bases. The CDR3 runs to 17 residues. The germline gives CDR1 MDHEN, CDR2 SYDVKM. Trimming removed 6 bases from V and 2 bases from J; junction bases left unmatched: 12. CDR3 sequence: CASSRRLRQGNTGELFF. In DNA form, the CDR3 reads TGTGCCAGCAGCCGAAGACTACGACAGGGCAACACCGGGGAGCTGTTTTTT. Looking up the rest from reference TRBV28 and TRBJ2-2 gives the full variable domain: DVKVTQSSRYLVKRTGEKVFLECVQDMDHENMFWYRQDPGLGLRLIYFSYDVKMKEKGDIPEGYSVSREKKERFSLILESASTNQTSMYLCASSRRLRQGNTGELFFGEGSRLTVL.